The 23 T cell receptor beta chains below were found in one sample sequenced in a study of blood T cell repertoires in COVID-19 (TCRdb year 2020). Preparation of the library involved the immunoSEQ multiplex PCR assay. TCRdb holds this immuneACCESS table with in-frame rearrangements only. Some clones are missing; in checked studies, unresolved V genes explain under half, and the rest has no known cause. For this sample there are 100,000 or so clones; approximately 86% appear just once. The leading ten clones occupy approximately 11% of the sample. The material sequenced was peripheral blood. These receptors were collected from a man between 65 and 85 years old with active or convalescent COVID-19.

The chain recombines TRBV15 with TRBJ2-1, with 9 bases lining up with TRBD2. The ends lost 1 base at V and 3 bases at J; junction bases unmatched: 7. Per the germline V gene, CDR1 is LNHNV and CDR2 is YYDKDF (reference sequence). The CDR3 is 17 residues long. DNA of the CDR3: TGTGCCACCAGCAGAGCCCCTCTAGCGGGGCACTACAATGAGCAGTTCTTC. Protein sequence: CATSRAPLAGHYNEQFF.

The chain combines TRBV3-1 (or the pseudogene TRBV3-2) with TRBJ1-6; D ambiguous. Germline V gene sequence: CDR1 LGHDT, CDR2 YNNKEL (reference sequence). The ends were cut back, 1 base at V and 9 bases at J, with 4 bases in the middle. The CDR3 loop spans 12 amino acids. The CDR3 region is CASSQGGSPLHF. CDR3 bases: TGTGCCAGCAGCCAAGGAGGTTCACCCCTCCACTTT.

The CDR3 DNA sequence: TGTGCCAGCAGCTCCCCGACTAGCGGATCCTACAATGAGCAGTTCTTC. Its translation is CASSSPTSGSYNEQFF. The V and J genes are TRBV7-9 and TRBJ2-1, with 9 bases matching TRBD2. The germline CDR1 and CDR2 sequences are SEHNR and FQNEAQ (reference sequence). The CDR3 totals 16 residues. V gave up 4 bases and J gave up 1 base; unmatched junction bases: 5.

V usage is TRBV12-3 or TRBV12-4 and J usage is TRBJ2-1; TRBD2 might be the D (5 bases). CDR3 length: 13 amino acids. V lost 5 bases and J 4 bases, leaving 9 bases between the germline ends. The CDR3 loop reads CASSQRDYNEQFF. CDR3 DNA sequence: TGTGCCAGCAGTCAGAGGGATTACAATGAGCAGTTCTTC.

The chain is built from TRBV15 and TRBJ2-5; D is unclear. Trimming cost V 0 bases and J 5 bases, with 4 bases left between them. The germline CDR1 and CDR2 sequences are LNHNV and YYDKDF (reference sequence). The CDR3 has 12 amino acids. The CDR3 loop is CATSRDLETQYF. For the CDR3, the DNA is TGTGCCACCAGCAGAGATCTGGAGACCCAGTACTTC.

The J gene is TRBJ2-7, the V gene TRBV10-1; 7 bases fit TRBD1. Germline V gene lookup returns CDR1 WNHNN and CDR2 SYGVQD (reference sequence). With 4 bases clipped from V and 2 bases from J, the junction kept 5 bases outside the gene matches. This CDR3 is 14 amino acids long. This CDR3 reads CASSAGQLPYEQYF. CDR3 DNA sequence: TGCGCCAGCAGTGCGGGACAGCTACCCTACGAGCAGTACTTC.

The chain carries TRBV6-4 and TRBJ2-1, with 12 positions matching TRBD1. V lost 6 bases to trimming and J lost 7 bases; unmatched junction nucleotides: 1. The length of the CDR3 is 13 residues. Germline values: CDR1 MRHNA, CDR2 SNTAGT. The CDR3 reads CASRGQGANEQFF. Here the CDR3 DNA reads TGTGCCAGCAGGGGACAGGGGGCGAATGAGCAGTTCTTC.

The chain couples TRBV7-9 to TRBJ1-2; 8 bases align to TRBD1. CDR1 SEHNR and CDR2 FQNEAQ come from the germline V gene (reference sequence). After removal of 4 bases from V and 11 bases from J, the junction contained 9 bases not matched to a gene. The CDR3 contains 13 residues. DNA for the CDR3: TGTGCCAGCAGCTCCGGGACAGGCAAGAGTTACACCTTC. Its translation is CASSSGTGKSYTF.

J is TRBJ2-2 and V is TRBV9; TRBD2 matches 9 bases. The junction had 2 bases not matched to a gene; V was cut back by 3 bases and J by 5 bases. From germline, CDR1 is SGDLS and CDR2 YYNGEE. CDR3 length: 14 amino acids. The CDR3 here is CASSAGLATGELFF. The CDR3 nucleotides read TGTGCCAGCAGCGCTGGACTAGCGACCGGGGAGCTGTTTTTT.

A note on this clone: Given the absence of the conserved phenylalanine or tryptophan at the CDR3 end, a read error is likely. The DNA is left out, because the CDR3 cannot be placed on it with certainty; the CDR3 is given as TCRdb lists it. The J gene is TRBJ1-4, the V gene TRBV7-9; the D call TRBD1 from the table was never checked on the DNA. In germline, CDR1 is SEHNR, CDR2 FQNEAQ (reference sequence). With termini counted, the CDR3 has 9 amino acids. CDR3 loop: CASSYEQGN.

The V call is TRBV6-5, the J call TRBJ1-3; D possibly corresponds to TRBD1 (5 bases). Germline CDR1 reads MNHEY; CDR2 reads SVGAGI. The CDR3 loop spans 16 amino acids. Trimming pared 0 bases from V and 2 bases from J, leaving 11 bases between. CDR3 DNA sequence: TGTGCCAGCAGTTACTCGAAAGGGGTTACTGGAAACACCATATATTTT. As protein: CASSYSKGVTGNTIYF.

This chain joins TRBV4-3 and TRBJ1-4; D unclear. The CDR3 is 15 residues long. V was pared by 0 bases and J by 7 bases, with 12 bases between. CDR1 is LGHNA, CDR2 YSLEER, per germline. This chain's CDR3 is CASSQDSTASEKLFF. The DNA for the CDR3 is TGCGCCAGCAGCCAAGATAGCACCGCTTCTGAAAAACTGTTTTTT.

At least ten counts were recorded for this clone. The chain combines TRBV27 with TRBJ2-7; TRBD1 matches 9 bases. The CDR3 sequence is 14 residues long. V trimming: 8 bases; J trimming: 2 bases; junction bases outside the gene matches: 7. Looked up from germline, CDR1 is MNHEY and CDR2 is SMNVEV (reference sequence). CDR3 sequence (DNA): TGTGCCAGCTCCACAGGGGGCATAACCTACGAGCAGTACTTC. Translated: CASSTGGITYEQYF.

The rearrangement joins TRBV20-1 to TRBJ2-7; TRBD1 matches at 9 bases. Germline CDR1 reads DFQATT; CDR2 reads SNEGSKA (reference sequence). After removal of 3 bases from V and 4 bases from J, the junction contained 7 bases not matched to a gene. The CDR3 has 14 amino acids. CDR3 nucleotide sequence: TGCAGTGCTAGTACCGGGACAGGGCGGTACGAGCAGTACTTC. Protein product: CSASTGTGRYEQYF.

The chain recombines TRBV4-3 with TRBJ1-4, with 9 bases identical to TRBD1. The junction had 3 bases not matched to a gene; V was cut back by 0 bases and J by 4 bases. CDR3 length: 16 residues. Germline values: CDR1 LGHNA, CDR2 YSLEER. CDR3 DNA sequence: TGCGCCAGCAGCCAAGAAGGGACAGGGAATAATGAAAAACTGTTTTTT. Residues: CASSQEGTGNNEKLFF.

This chain links TRBV6-5 with TRBJ1-1; tentative D call: TRBD1 (5 bases). Germline-derived CDR1 and CDR2 are MNHEY and SVGAGI. The CDR3 consists of 14 residues. Trimming stripped 5 bases from V and 1 base from J, with 11 bases between. CDR3 sequence reads: CASSRQLPNTEAFF. The CDR3, as DNA: TGTGCCAGCAGTAGACAGCTCCCGAACACTGAAGCTTTCTTT.

V and J are TRBV5-6 and TRBJ2-2; D is ambiguous. Looked up from germline, CDR1 is SGHDT and CDR2 is YYEEEE. The V end was cut by 1 base, the J end by 0 bases, with 7 bases between. The CDR3 loop spans 15 amino acids. Written as DNA, the CDR3 is TGTGCCAGCAGCTTGTTCAGCGCGAACACCGGGGAGCTGTTTTTT. Translation gives CASSLFSANTGELFF.

The gene calls are TRBV5-1 and TRBJ1-3; no clear D. Germline V CDR1 and CDR2: SGHRS, YFSETQ. The CDR3 length is 15 residues. V lost 7 bases, J lost 2 bases, and 16 bases lay in between. The CDR3 is CASRLSGIPGNTIYF. In DNA form, the CDR3 reads TGCGCCAGCCGTCTTTCAGGAATTCCTGGAAACACCATATATTTT.

The V gene is TRBV30, the J gene TRBJ1-2; D is perhaps TRBD1 (5 bases). Germline values: CDR1 GTSNPN, CDR2 SVGIG (reference sequence). Trimming shortened V by 4 bases and J by 8 bases, and 20 bases separated the two germline ends. CDR3 length: 14 amino acids. The CDR3: CAWTPFRGLGGYTF. The CDR3 DNA follows: TGTGCCTGGACCCCCTTTCGGGGGTTAGGAGGCTACACCTTC. Together with reference TRBV30 and TRBJ1-2, the CDR3 gives the full variable domain: SQTIHQWPATLVQPVGSPLSLECTVEGTSNPNLYWYRQAAGRGLQLLFYSVGIGQISSEVPQNLSASRPQDRQFILSSKKLLLSDSGFYLCAWTPFRGLGGYTFGSGTRLTVV.

The table lists this clone with a few counts. The V and J genes are TRBV7-2 and TRBJ2-7; TRBD1 matches at 11 bases. The CDR3 loop spans 15 amino acids. With 5 bases clipped from V and 3 bases from J, the junction kept 6 bases outside the gene matches. CDR1 is SGHTA and CDR2 is FQGNSA in the germline V gene. The CDR3 is CASSNTGTGGYEQYF. The CDR3 nucleotides read TGTGCCAGCAGCAACACCGGGACAGGGGGCTACGAGCAGTACTTC.

The chain recombines TRBV15 with TRBJ2-2; maybe TRBD1 (5 bases). V was trimmed by 6 bases and J by 0 bases, leaving 11 bases between them. CDR3 size: 15 residues. From germline, CDR1 is LNHNV and CDR2 YYDKDF (reference sequence). The CDR3 loop is CATREGHANTGELFF. In DNA form, the CDR3 reads TGTGCCACCAGGGAAGGACACGCGAACACCGGGGAGCTGTTTTTT.

The gene calls are TRBV6-1 and TRBJ2-1; TRBD2 is a possible D gene (5 bases). V shed 0 bases and J shed 10 bases, with 22 bases lying between them. The CDR3 length is 17 residues. CDR1 and CDR2 (germline): MNHNS, SASEGT. The CDR3 DNA reads TGTGCCAGCAGTGAAGCGGGGAACAGAGGGATCCCCAAGGAGCAGTTCTTC. Its translation is CASSEAGNRGIPKEQFF.

The CDR3 sequence: CASSVGRAGSTDTQYF. For the CDR3, the DNA is TGTGCCAGCAGCGTAGGTAGAGCGGGAAGCACAGATACGCAGTATTTT. The chain has TRBV9 and TRBJ2-3; TRBD2 aligns across 7 bases. The length of the CDR3 is 16 residues. Looked up from germline, CDR1 is SGDLS and CDR2 is YYNGEE. The J segment lost 0 bases and the V segment lost 0 bases, leaving 4 bases of the junction unmatched.